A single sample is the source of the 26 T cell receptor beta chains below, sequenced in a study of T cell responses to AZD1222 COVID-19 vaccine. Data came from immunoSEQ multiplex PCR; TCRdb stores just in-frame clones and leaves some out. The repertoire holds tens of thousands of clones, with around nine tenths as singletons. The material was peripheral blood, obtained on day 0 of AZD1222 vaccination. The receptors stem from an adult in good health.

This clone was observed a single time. CDR3 region: CATRPLAGASAYNEQFF. For the CDR3, the DNA is TGTGCCACTAGACCGCTAGCGGGAGCTTCGGCCTACAATGAGCAGTTCTTC. The V call is TRBV19, the J call TRBJ2-1, with 10 bases lining up with TRBD2. In germline, CDR1 is LNHDA, CDR2 SQIVND (reference sequence). J was trimmed by 2 bases and V by 10 bases; bases with no gene match: 14. The CDR3 sequence is 17 residues long.

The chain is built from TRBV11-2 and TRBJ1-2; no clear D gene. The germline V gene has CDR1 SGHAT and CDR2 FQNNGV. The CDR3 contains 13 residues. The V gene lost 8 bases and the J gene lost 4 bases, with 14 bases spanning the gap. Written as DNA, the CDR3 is TGTGCCAGCGGGTGGAAGGCGACCTATGGCTACACCTTC. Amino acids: CASGWKATYGYTF.

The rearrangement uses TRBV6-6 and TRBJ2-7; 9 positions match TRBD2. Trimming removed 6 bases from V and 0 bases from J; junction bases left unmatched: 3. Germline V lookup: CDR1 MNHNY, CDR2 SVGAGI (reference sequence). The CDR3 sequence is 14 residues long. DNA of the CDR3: TGTGCCAGCAGACTAGCGGGCCTCTCCTACGAGCAGTACTTC. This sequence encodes CASRLAGLSYEQYF.

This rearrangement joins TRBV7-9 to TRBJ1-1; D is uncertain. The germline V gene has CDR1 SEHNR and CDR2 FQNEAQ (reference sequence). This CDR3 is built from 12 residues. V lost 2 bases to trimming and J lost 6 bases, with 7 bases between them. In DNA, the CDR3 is TGTGCCAGCAGCTTATATGAGTCTGAAGCTTTCTTT. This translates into CASSLYESEAFF.

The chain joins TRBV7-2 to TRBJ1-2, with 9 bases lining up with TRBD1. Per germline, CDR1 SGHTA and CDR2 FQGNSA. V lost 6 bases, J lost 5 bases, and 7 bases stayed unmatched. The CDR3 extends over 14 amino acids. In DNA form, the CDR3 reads TGTGCCAGCAGTCAAAGACAGGGGGTGTATGGCTACACCTTC. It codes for CASSQRQGVYGYTF.

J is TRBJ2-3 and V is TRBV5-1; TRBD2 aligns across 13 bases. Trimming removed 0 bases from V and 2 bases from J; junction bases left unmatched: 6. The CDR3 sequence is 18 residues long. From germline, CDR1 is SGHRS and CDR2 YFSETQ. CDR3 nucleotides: TGCGCCAGCAGCTTGGCCCCGGGACTAGCGGGACTCACAGATACGCAGTATTTT. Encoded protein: CASSLAPGLAGLTDTQYF.

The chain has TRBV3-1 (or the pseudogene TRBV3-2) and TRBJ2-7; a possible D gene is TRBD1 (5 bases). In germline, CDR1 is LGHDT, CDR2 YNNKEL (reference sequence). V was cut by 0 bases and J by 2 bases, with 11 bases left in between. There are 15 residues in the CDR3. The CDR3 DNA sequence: TGTGCCAGCAGCCAAGATCTGGCAGGGACCTACGAGCAGTACTTC. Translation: CASSQDLAGTYEQYF.

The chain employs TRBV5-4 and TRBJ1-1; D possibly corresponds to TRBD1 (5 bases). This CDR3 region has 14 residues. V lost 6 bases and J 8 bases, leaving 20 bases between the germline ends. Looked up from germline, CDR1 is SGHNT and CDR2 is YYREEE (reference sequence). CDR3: CASTRGDRASEAFF. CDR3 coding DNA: TGTGCCAGCACCCGGGGGGACCGGGCCTCGGAAGCTTTCTTT.

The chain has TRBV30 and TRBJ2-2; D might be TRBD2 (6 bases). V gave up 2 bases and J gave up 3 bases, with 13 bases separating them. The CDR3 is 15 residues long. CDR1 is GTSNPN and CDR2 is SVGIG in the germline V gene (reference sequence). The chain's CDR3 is CAWSTGRSDTGELFF. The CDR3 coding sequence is TGTGCCTGGAGTACCGGGAGATCAGACACCGGGGAGCTGTTTTTT. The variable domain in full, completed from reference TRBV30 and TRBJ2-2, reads SQTIHQWPATLVQPVGSPLSLECTVEGTSNPNLYWYRQAAGRGLQLLFYSVGIGQISSEVPQNLSASRPQDRQFILSSKKLLLSDSGFYLCAWSTGRSDTGELFFGEGSRLTVL.

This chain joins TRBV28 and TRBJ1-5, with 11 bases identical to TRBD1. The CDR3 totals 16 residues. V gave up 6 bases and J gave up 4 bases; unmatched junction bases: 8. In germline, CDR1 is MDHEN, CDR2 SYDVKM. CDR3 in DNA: TGTGCCAGCAGCGACCCGGGACAGGGGGAAAATCAGCCCCAGCATTTT. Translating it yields CASSDPGQGENQPQHF.

CDR3 protein: CASSQSRIDGYTF. The CDR3 nucleotides are TGTGCCAGCAGCCAATCGAGAATCGACGGCTACACCTTC. The chain joins TRBV16 to TRBJ1-2, with unresolved D. V was trimmed by 0 bases and J by 8 bases, leaving 10 bases between them. Germline assignment: CDR1 KGHSY and CDR2 FQNENV. This CDR3 has 13 residues.

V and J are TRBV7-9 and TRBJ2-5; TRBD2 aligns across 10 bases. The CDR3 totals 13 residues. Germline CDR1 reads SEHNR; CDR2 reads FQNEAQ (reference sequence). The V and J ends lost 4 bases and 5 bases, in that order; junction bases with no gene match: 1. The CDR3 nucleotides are TGTGCCAGCAGCTCTAGCGGGAGCGAGACCCAGTACTTC. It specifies CASSSSGSETQYF.

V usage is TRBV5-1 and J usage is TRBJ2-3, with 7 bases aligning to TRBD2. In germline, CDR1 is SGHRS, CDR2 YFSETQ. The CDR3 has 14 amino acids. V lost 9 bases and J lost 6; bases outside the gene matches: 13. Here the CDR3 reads CATKTREGPDTQYF. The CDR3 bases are TGCGCCACAAAAACGAGGGAGGGCCCCGATACGCAGTATTTT. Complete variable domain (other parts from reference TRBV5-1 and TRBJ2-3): KAGVTQTPRYLIKTRGQQVTLSCSPISGHRSVSWYQQTPGQGLQFLFEYFSETQRNKGNFPGRFSGRQFSNSRSEMNVSTLELGDSALYLCATKTREGPDTQYFGPGTRLTVL.

CDR3 protein: CASTGLGGNEQFF. Written as DNA, the CDR3 is TGTGCCAGCACAGGGCTAGGGGGGAATGAGCAGTTCTTC. The gene calls are TRBV2 and TRBJ2-1, with D perhaps given as TRBD1 or TRBD2 (6 bases each). This CDR3 has 13 amino acids. Germline-derived CDR1 and CDR2 are SNHLY and FYNNEI. V was trimmed by 7 bases and J by 7 bases, leaving 14 bases between them.

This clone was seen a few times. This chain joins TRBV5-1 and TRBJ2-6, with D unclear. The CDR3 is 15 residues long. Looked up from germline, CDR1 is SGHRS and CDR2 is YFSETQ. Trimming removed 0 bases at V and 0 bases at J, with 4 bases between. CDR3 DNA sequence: TGCGCCAGCAGCTTGGTGAACTCTGGGGCCAACGTCCTGACTTTC. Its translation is CASSLVNSGANVLTF. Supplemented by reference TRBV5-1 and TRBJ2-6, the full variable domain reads KAGVTQTPRYLIKTRGQQVTLSCSPISGHRSVSWYQQTPGQGLQFLFEYFSETQRNKGNFPGRFSGRQFSNSRSEMNVSTLELGDSALYLCASSLVNSGANVLTFGAGSRLTVL.

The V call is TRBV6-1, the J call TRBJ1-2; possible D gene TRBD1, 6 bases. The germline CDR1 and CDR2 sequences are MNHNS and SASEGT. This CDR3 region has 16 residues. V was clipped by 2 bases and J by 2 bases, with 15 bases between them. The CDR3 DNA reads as TGTGCCAGCAGTGAACTCAGGGACACGATAAACTATGGCTACACCTTC. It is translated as CASSELRDTINYGYTF.

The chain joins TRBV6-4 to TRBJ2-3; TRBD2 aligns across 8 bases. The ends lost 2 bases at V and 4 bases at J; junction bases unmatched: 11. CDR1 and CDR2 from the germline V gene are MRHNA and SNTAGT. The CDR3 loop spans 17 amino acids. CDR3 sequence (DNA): TGTGCCAGCAGTGACACAGAAGCGGGAGAGGGGCCAGATACGCAGTATTTT. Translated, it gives CASSDTEAGEGPDTQYF.

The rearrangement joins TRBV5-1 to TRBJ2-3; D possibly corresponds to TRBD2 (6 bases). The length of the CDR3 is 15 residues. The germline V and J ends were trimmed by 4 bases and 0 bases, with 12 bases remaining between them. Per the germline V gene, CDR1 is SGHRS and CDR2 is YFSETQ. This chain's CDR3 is CASSPERASTDTQYF. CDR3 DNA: TGCGCCAGCAGCCCAGAGCGGGCTAGCACAGATACGCAGTATTTT.

CDR3 DNA: TGTGCCAGCAGCTTGTGGCTGACGGGGGGGAAGGAGACCCAGTACTTC. Translation gives CASSLWLTGGKETQYF. The rearrangement links TRBV5-4 to TRBJ2-5; 8 bases align to TRBD2. With V trimmed by 1 base and J by 5 bases, 10 bases remained unmatched. The CDR3 runs to 16 residues. The germline CDR1 and CDR2 sequences are SGHNT and YYREEE (reference sequence).

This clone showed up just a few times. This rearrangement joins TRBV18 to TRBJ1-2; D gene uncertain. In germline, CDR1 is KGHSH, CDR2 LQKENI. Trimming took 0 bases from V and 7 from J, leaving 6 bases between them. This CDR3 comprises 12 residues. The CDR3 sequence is CASSPPAGGYTF. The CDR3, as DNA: TGTGCCAGCTCACCACCGGCCGGTGGCTACACCTTC.

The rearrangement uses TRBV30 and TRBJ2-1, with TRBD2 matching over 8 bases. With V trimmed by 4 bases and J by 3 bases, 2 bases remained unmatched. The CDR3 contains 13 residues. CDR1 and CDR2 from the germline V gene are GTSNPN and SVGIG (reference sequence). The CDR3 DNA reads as TGTGCCTGGACTAGCGGGTACTACAATGAGCAGTTCTTC. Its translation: CAWTSGYYNEQFF.

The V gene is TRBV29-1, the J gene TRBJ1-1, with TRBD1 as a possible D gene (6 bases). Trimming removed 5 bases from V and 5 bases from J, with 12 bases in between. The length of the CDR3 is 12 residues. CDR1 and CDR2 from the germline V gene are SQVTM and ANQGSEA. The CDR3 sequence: CSVSDRRTEAFF. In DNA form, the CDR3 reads TGCAGCGTTTCTGACAGGAGAACTGAAGCTTTCTTT.

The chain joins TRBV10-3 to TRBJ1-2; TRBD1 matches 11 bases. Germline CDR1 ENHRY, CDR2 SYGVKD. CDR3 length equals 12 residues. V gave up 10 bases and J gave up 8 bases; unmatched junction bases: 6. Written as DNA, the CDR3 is TGTGCCACCACGGACAGGGGGCAAGGCTACACCTTC. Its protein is CATTDRGQGYTF.

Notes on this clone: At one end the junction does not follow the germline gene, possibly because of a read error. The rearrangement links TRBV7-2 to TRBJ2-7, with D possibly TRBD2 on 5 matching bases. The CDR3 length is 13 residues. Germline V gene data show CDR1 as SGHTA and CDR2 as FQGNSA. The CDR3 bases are TGTGCCAGCAGCCCGGGCACAGAGGTTTTAGGGAGCTTC. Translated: CASSPGTEVLGSF.

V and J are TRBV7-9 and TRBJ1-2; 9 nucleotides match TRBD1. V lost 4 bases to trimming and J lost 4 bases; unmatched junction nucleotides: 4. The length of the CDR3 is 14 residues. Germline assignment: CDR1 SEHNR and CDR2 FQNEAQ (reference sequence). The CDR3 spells CASSYGTGIYGYTF. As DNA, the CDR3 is TGTGCCAGCAGCTACGGGACAGGGATCTATGGCTACACCTTC.

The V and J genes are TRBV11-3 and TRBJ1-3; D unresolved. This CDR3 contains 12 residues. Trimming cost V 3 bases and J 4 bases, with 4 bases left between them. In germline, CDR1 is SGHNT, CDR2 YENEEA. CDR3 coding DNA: TGTGCCAGCAGCTTGGGCGGAAACACCATATATTTT. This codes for CASSLGGNTIYF.